The rows below give T cell receptor delta chains drawn from one sample of a study of human gamma delta and Vdelta1 T cells. TCRdb called clones anew from the PCR reads with CATT. This table has over 10,000 delta-chain clones, roughly 50% appearing once. No antigen has been assigned to these receptors. The material sequenced was Vdelta1 gamma-delta T cells from blood grown in culture (DOT cells). The receptors here all came from a human donor in good health. Both conserved end residues are part of each CDR3. Each record gives: V gene, clone size, CDR3 protein. The size entry is marked missing in some rows and otherwise reads once, few, many or a size class.

TRDV1 | NA | CALGELIPRTHWDKVDKLIF
TRDV1 | NA | CALGEFTVRPYLAYTDKLIF
TRDV1 | few | CALGELSIPNPLAGGYEYTDKLIF
TRDV1 | NA | CALGELFLLDTRLTPGSWDTRQMFF
TRDV1 | NA | CALGDRPTGGVQSDKLIF
TRDV1 | NA | CALGELWDSGTGGYKGTDKLIF
TRDV1 | NA | CALGDLPSGGYLKLIF
TRDV1 | few | CALGELAVLGIGTDKLIF
TRDV1 | NA | CALGGRGRGSDKLIF
TRDV1 | NA | CALFHVPPVAGGYTHCKLIF
TRAV38-2/DV8 | NA | CAYRSKGGGYRADKLIF
TRDV1 | few | CALGEGCREYTDKLIF
TRDV1 | NA | CALGRTPGGMSELIF
TRDV1 | NA | CALGDFPSGTDKLIF
TRDV1 | NA | CALGVIPPDLGDTPYTDKLIF
TRDV1 | NA | CALGELGSYLSGIGATDKLIF
TRDV1 | NA | CALGELSGLGPVLAQEGADKLIF
TRDV1 | NA | CALEKIRGNTGTDKLIF
TRDV1 | NA | CALGENPTSSYPTGRSKLIF
TRDV1 | NA | CALGNAGLLGVNTDKLIF
TRDV1 | NA | CALGELNGGLARDDKLIF
TRDV1 | NA | CALGELRPVHTFLDKLIF
TRDV1 | NA | CALGTGGYADKLIF
TRDV1 | NA | CALGEPSYGGTARPLIF
TRDV1 | NA | CALGDTRIPARLRTGDTGGTDKLIF
TRDV1 | few | CALGFPPQNWGIKRKTPALTAQLFF
TRDV1 | few | CALGDRPPFPTHTGGYLPLTPLDTDKLIF
TRDV1 | NA | CALGGTKAAGGYAYTDKLIF
TRDV1 | few | CALGELGRYTDKLIF
TRDV1 | few | CALGGQASGGRSTDKLIF
TRDV1 | NA | CALGEKGAPGGYANKLIF
TRDV1 | NA | CALGPHPNKYTGGDKLIF
TRDV1 | NA | CALGELQSTGRLNTDKLIF
TRDV1 | NA | CALGEVSPGPGDRGLYTDKLIF
TRDV1 | few | CALGELTSLGDTEYTDKLIF
TRDV1 | NA | CALGENLPKPPLADKLIF
TRDV1 | few | CALGKQGASKVNTDKLIF
TRDV1 | NA | CALGDPSRRLLGVANTDKLIF
TRDV1 | NA | CALGEQTGGYAPDKLIF
TRDV1 | once | CALGKTPRMDSGGSDKLIF
TRDV1 | NA | CALGELDLPIRTGGPTLADKLIF
TRDV1 | NA | CALGEGVLGDRALTAQLFF
TRDV1 | once | CALGEPPRGIPMVGLIF
TRDV1 | once | CALGEHSLLRGYTPGLIF
TRDV1 | NA | CALGERGYGDTDKLIF